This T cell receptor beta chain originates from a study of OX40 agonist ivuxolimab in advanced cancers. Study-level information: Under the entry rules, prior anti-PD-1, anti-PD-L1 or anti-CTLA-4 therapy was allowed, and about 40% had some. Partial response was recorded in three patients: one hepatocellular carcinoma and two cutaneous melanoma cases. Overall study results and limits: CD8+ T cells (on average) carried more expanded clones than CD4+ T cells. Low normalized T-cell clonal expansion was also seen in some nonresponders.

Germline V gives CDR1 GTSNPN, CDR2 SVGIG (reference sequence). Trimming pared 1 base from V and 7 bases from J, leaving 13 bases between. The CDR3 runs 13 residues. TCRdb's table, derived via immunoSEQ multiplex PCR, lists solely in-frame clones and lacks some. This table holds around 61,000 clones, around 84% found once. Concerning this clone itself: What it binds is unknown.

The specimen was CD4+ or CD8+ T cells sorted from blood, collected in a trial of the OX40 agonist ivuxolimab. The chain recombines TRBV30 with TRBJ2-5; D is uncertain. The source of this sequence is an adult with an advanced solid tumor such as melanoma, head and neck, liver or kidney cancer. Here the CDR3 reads CAWSGQLDGTQYF. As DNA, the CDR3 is TGTGCCTGGAGTGGCCAGTTGGATGGGACCCAGTACTTC.